This entry is about one T cell receptor (beta chain). The sample is drawn from a study of blood T cell repertoires in COVID-19. About the study: Samples came from the United States, Italy and Spain, spanning acute and convalescent COVID-19.

Profiling relied on immunoSEQ multiplex PCR, and the TCRdb table lists in-frame clones only, not all of them. The sample lists tens of thousands of clones, 81% occurring once. The receptor was isolated from a woman in her seventies with acute or convalescent COVID-19. Sequencing was performed on peripheral blood.

The DNA of the CDR3 is TGTGCCAGCAGCTTGAAACTGATGAACACTGAAGCTTTCTTT. Its translation is CASSLKLMNTEAFF. The chain combines TRBV7-8 with TRBJ1-1; D remains unclear. With 3 bases removed from V and 0 bases from J, the gap between germline ends came to 8 bases. The CDR3 length is 14 residues. From germline, CDR1 is SGHVS and CDR2 FQNEAQ.